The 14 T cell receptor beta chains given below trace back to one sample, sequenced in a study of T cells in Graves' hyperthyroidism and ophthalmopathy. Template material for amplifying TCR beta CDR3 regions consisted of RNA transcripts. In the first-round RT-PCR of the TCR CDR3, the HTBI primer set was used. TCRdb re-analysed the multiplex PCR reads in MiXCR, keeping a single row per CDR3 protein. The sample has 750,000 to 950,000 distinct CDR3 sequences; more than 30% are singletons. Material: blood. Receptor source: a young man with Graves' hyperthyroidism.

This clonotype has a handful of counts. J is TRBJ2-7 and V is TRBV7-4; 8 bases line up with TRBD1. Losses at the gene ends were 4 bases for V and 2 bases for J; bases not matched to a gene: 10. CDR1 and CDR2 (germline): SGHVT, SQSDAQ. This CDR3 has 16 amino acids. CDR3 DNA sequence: TGTGCCAGCAGCTCATCCGGGACAGGTTGTCCCTACGAGCAGTACTTC. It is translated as CASSSSGTGCPYEQYF.

DNA for the CDR3: TGTGCCAGCAGCCCGGGGCGGGGCTCGGGTGGGGAGACCCAGTACTTC. Its translation: CASSPGRGSGGETQYF. The genes are TRBV7-2 and TRBJ2-5, with a tentative D call TRBD2 (6 bases). V was pared by 5 bases and J by 5 bases, with 21 bases between. The CDR3 is 16 amino acids. Germline CDR1 and CDR2: SGHTA and FQGNSA.

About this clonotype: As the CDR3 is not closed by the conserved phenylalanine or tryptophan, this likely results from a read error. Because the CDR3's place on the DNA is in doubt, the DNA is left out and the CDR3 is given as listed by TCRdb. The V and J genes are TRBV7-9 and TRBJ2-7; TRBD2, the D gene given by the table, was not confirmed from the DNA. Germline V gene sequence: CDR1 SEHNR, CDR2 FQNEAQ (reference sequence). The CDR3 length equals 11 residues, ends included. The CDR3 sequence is CASSRGTSGFL.

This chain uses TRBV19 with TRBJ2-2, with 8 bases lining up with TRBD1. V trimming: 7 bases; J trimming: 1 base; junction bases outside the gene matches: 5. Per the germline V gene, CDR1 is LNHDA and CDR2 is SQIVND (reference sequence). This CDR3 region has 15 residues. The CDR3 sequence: CASKGDRGNTGELFF. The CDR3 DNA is TGTGCCAGTAAAGGAGACAGGGGGAACACCGGGGAGCTGTTTTTT.

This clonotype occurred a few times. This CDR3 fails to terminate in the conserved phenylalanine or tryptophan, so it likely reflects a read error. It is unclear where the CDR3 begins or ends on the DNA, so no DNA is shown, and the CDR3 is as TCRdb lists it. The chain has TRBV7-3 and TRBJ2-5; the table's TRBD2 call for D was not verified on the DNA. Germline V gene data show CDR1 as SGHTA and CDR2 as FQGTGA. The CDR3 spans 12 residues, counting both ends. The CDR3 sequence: CASSLTGGGPNT.

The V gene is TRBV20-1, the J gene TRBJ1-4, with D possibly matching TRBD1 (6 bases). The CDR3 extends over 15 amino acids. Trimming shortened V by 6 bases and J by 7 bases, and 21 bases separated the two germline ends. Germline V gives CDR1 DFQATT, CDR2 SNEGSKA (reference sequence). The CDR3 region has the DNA TGCAGTGCAGAGTGGAGCGGGGGGCAAGTTGAAAAACTGTTTTTT. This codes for CSAEWSGGQVEKLFF.

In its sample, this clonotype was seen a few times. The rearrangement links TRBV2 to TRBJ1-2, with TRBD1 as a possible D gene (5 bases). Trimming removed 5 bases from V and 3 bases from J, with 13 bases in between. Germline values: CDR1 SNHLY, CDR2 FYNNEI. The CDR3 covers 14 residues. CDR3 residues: CASSLGTADYGYTF. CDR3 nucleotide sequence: TGTGCCAGCAGTTTAGGGACCGCCGACTATGGCTACACCTTC.

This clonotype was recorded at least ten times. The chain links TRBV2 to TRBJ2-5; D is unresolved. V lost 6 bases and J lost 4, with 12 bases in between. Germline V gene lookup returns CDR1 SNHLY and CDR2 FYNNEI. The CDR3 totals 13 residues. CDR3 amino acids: CASRTATVETQYF. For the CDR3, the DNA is TGTGCCAGCAGGACCGCCACCGTAGAGACCCAGTACTTC. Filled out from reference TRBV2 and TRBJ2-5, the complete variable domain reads EPEVTQTPSHQVTQMGQEVILRCVPISNHLYFYWYRQILGQKVEFLVSFYNNEISEKSEIFDDQFSVERPDGSNFTLKIRSTKLEDSAMYFCASRTATVETQYFGPGTRLLVL.

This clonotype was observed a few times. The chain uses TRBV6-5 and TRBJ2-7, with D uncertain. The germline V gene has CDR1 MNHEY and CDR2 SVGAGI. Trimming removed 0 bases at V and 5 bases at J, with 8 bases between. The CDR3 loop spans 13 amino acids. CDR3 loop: CASSYSPRNEQYF. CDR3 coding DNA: TGTGCCAGCAGTTACTCGCCAAGGAACGAGCAGTACTTC.

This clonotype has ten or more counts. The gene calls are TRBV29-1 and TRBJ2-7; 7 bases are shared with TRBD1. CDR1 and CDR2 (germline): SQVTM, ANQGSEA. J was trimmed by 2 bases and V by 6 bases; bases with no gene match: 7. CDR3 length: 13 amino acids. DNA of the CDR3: TGCAGCGTCTACGACAGGGACGCCTACGAGCAGTACTTC. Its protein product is CSVYDRDAYEQYF.

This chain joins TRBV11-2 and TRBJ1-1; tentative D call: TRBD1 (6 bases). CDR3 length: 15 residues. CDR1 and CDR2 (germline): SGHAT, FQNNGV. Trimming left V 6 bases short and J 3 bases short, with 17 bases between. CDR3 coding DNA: TGTGCCAGCAGAAGCAGGGCAGGGGACTACACTGAAGCTTTCTTT. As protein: CASRSRAGDYTEAFF.

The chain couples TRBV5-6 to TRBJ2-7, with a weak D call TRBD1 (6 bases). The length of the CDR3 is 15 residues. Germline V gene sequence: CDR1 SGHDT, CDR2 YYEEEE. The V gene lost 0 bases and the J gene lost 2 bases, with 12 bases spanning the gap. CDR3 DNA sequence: TGTGCCAGCAGCTTGGGCGGACAGCAACCCTACGAGCAGTACTTC. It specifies CASSLGGQQPYEQYF.

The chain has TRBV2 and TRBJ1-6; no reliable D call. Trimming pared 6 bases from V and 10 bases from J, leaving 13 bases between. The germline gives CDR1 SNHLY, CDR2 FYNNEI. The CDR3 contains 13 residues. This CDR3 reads CASSGTAGSPLHF. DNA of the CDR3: TGTGCCAGCAGCGGAACAGCGGGATCACCCCTCCACTTT.

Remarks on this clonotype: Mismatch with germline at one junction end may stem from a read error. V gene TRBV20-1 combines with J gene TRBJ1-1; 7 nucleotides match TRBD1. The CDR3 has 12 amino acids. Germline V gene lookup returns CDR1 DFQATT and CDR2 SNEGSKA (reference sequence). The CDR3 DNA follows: TGCAGTGCTGTCCCCCGGGACAGTGAAGCTTCCTTT. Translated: CSAVPRDSEASF.